A selection of T cell receptor beta chains follows, all from one sample in a study of identical twins. MiXCR, run by TCRdb on the 5' RACE reads, gives a single entry per CDR3 protein. In the table there are roughly 690,000 distinct CDR3 sequences, 5.5% to 6.5% of which are singletons. Sequencing input: naive T cells sorted from blood. Source of these receptors: a man aged 18 to 30 in good health. Each CDR3 is given with its conserved first and last residue. The D gene is left open where the match is weak. Clone size is stated in some rows and not others, as once, few, many or a class when expanded.

TGTGCCAGCAGTTACGCGTGGACCGGAGAAGAGACCCAGTACTTC	CASSYAWTGEETQYF	TRBV6-5	TRBJ2-5	many	NA
TGCGCCAGCAGCGTCGACAGGGGAGGACGAACTGAAGCTTTCTTT	CASSVDRGGRTEAFF	TRBV5-1	TRBJ1-1	many	TRBD1
TGCGCCAGCAGGATGGGGAGCTACTACGAGCAGTACTTC	CASRMGSYYEQYF	TRBV5-1	TRBJ2-7	NA	NA
TGTGCCAGCAGCTTAGGGACGCACTACGAGCAGTACTTC	CASSLGTHYEQYF	TRBV7-2	TRBJ2-7	many	NA
TGTGCCACCAGTGACCCCCTAGCGGGAGCGGAGACCCAGTACTTC	CATSDPLAGAETQYF	TRBV24-1	TRBJ2-5	many	TRBD2
TGCGCCAGCAGCCAAGATTTTGCTAGCGGGAGGGCCGAGGAGACCCAGTACTTC	CASSQDFASGRAEETQYF	TRBV4-3	TRBJ2-5	NA	TRBD2
TGCGCCAGCAGCCAAGGCAGAGCCTACGAGCAGTACTTC	CASSQGRAYEQYF	TRBV4-3	TRBJ2-7	many	NA
TGCAGTGCTAGGTCGAGGGGAGCGGTGAACACCGGGGAGCTGTTTTTT	CSARSRGAVNTGELFF	TRBV20-1	TRBJ2-2	many	NA
TGTGCCAGCAGTTTGGGTGGCTACACCTTC	CASSLGGYTF	TRBV12-3/TRBV12-4	TRBJ1-2	many	NA
TGTGCCAGTAGTAGTAGGGGGAAATACAATGAGCAGTTCTTC	CASSSRGKYNEQFF	TRBV19	TRBJ2-1	many	NA
TGTGCCAGCAGTTCGTACGCTAGCACAGATACGCAGTATTTT	CASSSYASTDTQYF	TRBV6-5	TRBJ2-3	few	NA
TGTGCCACCAGCAGTGCCCCGGGACTAACGAACACCGGGGAGCTGTTTTTT	CATSSAPGLTNTGELFF	TRBV15	TRBJ2-2	NA	TRBD2
TGCAGTGCTAGTTCCCCCCTCGAGGGAGGGCGAAGAGATACGCAGTATTTT	CSASSPLEGGRRDTQYF	TRBV20-1	TRBJ2-3	many	TRBD2
TGCGCCAGCAGCTTGGACAGCCTCTATGGCTACACCTTC	CASSLDSLYGYTF	TRBV5-1	TRBJ1-2	many	NA
TGTGCCAGCAGTTACTCAGGGACTAGCGGGAGTGGGTTGCACAATGAGCAGTTCTTC	CASSYSGTSGSGLHNEQFF	TRBV6-5	TRBJ2-1	many	TRBD2
TGTGCCAGCAAGCTATCCGGGACAGGCGGACACAATGAGCAGTTCTTC	CASKLSGTGGHNEQFF	TRBV4-2	TRBJ2-1	NA	TRBD1
TGCAGTGCTAGAGACTTACTAGCAGCCTACGAGCAGTACTTC	CSARDLLAAYEQYF	TRBV20-1	TRBJ2-7	NA	NA
TGTGCCATCAATACCGGACTGCACAATGAGCAGTTCTTC	CAINTGLHNEQFF	TRBV10-3	TRBJ2-1	many	NA
TGCAGTGCTAGAGATGGAGCGGGAGAGAGGGCAGATACGCAGTATTTT	CSARDGAGERADTQYF	TRBV20-1	TRBJ2-3	NA	TRBD2
TGCAGTGCTAGTGGAGTAAACTCCTACAATGAGCAGTTCTTC	CSASGVNSYNEQFF	TRBV20-1	TRBJ2-1	many	NA
TGCGCCAGCAGCTTGGGAATGGTGGGCTATGGCTACACCTTC	CASSLGMVGYGYTF	TRBV5-1	TRBJ1-2	few	NA
TGTGCCAGCAGCCCCTCGGGACTAGACAATGAGCAGTTCTTC	CASSPSGLDNEQFF	TRBV7-9	TRBJ2-1	NA	TRBD2
TGTGCCAGCAGTCTCCACGAGAATGAGCAGTTCTTC	CASSLHENEQFF	TRBV12-3/TRBV12-4	TRBJ2-1	many	NA
TGTGCCAGCAGTGAAGCGCTAAGTGTAGGTTATGGCTACACCTTC	CASSEALSVGYGYTF	TRBV6-1	TRBJ1-2	many	NA
TGTGCCAGCAGTCGTGGGACAGGGCGTTACAATGAGCAGTTCTTC	CASSRGTGRYNEQFF	TRBV6-2/TRBV6-3	TRBJ2-1	many	TRBD1
TGCAGCGTTGAAGCAGATACAGATACGCAGTATTTT	CSVEADTDTQYF	TRBV29-1	TRBJ2-3	many	NA
TGCGCCAGCAGCCTGAGCCGGGACAAGTCAAAAGAGACCCAGTACTTC	CASSLSRDKSKETQYF	TRBV4-1	TRBJ2-5	many	NA
TGTGCCACCAGTGACCGGACTAGCGGGATAGAGTTCTTC	CATSDRTSGIEFF	TRBV24-1	TRBJ2-1	many	TRBD2
TGTGCCAGCAGCAAAAGGGGACAGCGTGGGTCACCCCTCCACTTT	CASSKRGQRGSPLHF	TRBV7-9	TRBJ1-6	few	TRBD1